Only a few counts were recorded for the clone carrying this T cell receptor (beta chain). Its antigen remains unknown. This entry belongs to a study of T-cell memory formation after mild COVID-19. General study findings and limits: Cross-reactive memory apparently joined, as some responding clones appeared in pre-infection memory.

The germline V and J ends were trimmed by 4 bases and 8 bases, with 19 bases remaining between them. Germline CDR1 reads SGHTS; CDR2 reads YDEGEE. The CDR3 loop spans 15 amino acids. TCRdb re-analysed the 5' RACE reads in MiXCR, keeping a single row per CDR3 protein. The table shows 120,000 to 150,000 distinct CDR3 sequences, with 5.5% to 7% occurring only once. Sequenced: PBMCs or a T cell subset sorted from them (not recorded which). The source of this sequence is an adult woman who had mild COVID-19 (a few samples of this study predate the infection). Cell type and time point are not known. The chain combines TRBV5-8 with TRBJ1-5, with D perhaps matching TRBD1 (6 bases). The CDR3 is CASSKDSLNAEPQHF. As DNA, the CDR3 is TGTGCCAGCAGCAAGGACAGCCTTAATGCGGAGCCCCAGCATTTT.